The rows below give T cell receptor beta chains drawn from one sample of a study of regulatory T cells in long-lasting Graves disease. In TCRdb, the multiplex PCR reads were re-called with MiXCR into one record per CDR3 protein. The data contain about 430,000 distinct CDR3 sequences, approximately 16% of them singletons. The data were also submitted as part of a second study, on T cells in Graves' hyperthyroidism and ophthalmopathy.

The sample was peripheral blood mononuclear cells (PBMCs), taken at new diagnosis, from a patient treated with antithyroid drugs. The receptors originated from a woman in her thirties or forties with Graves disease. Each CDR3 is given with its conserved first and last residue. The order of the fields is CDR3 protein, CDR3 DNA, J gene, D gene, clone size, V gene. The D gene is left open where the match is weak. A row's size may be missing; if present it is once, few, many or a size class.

CAWKVTYEQYF TGTGCCTGGAAAGTCACCTACGAGCAGTACTTC TRBJ2-7 . many TRBV30
CASSPGTGFNQPQHF TGTGCCAGCAGCCCCGGGACAGGTTTCAATCAGCCCCAGCATTTT TRBJ1-5 TRBD1 many TRBV27
CASSLVAGTGYNEQFF TGCGCCAGCAGCTTGGTGGCCGGGACTGGGTACAATGAGCAGTTCTTC TRBJ2-1 . . TRBV5-1
CASSSRGSRGEQFF TGTGCCAGCAGTTCGAGGGGGAGCAGGGGTGAGCAGTTCTTC TRBJ2-1 . many TRBV6-2/TRBV6-3
CASSLGLGAAYTF TGTGCCAGCAGCTTAGGGTTGGGGGCCGCCTACACCTTC TRBJ1-2 . many TRBV7-2
CASSIESWGANVLTF TGTGCCAGTAGTATTGAATCTTGGGGGGCCAACGTCCTGACTTTC TRBJ2-6 . few TRBV19
CASSPDGGSIQETQYF TGTGCCAGCAGCCCGGACGGGGGGAGTATTCAAGAGACCCAGTACTTC TRBJ2-5 TRBD2 few TRBV7-3
CASSYRYSVRGTDTQYF TGTGCCAGCAGTTACCGGTACAGCGTCAGGGGCACAGATACGCAGTATTTT TRBJ2-3 . . TRBV6-5
CAGTGLGYTF TGTGCCGGGACAGGGCTCGGCTACACCTTC TRBJ1-2 TRBD1 many TRBV30
CASSVNRAPETQYF TGTGCCAGCAGTGTCAACAGGGCCCCAGAGACCCAGTACTTC TRBJ2-5 . many TRBV25-1
CASSDAPSTDTQYF TGCGCCAGCAGTGACGCGCCCAGCACAGATACGCAGTATTTT TRBJ2-3 . many TRBV10-1
CASSSQRQRETQYF TGTGCCAGCAGTTCCCAGCGACAGAGGGAGACCCAGTACTTC TRBJ2-5 . many TRBV12-3/TRBV12-4
CASSDGRNTGELFF TGCGCCAGCAGTGATGGGAGAAACACCGGGGAGCTGTTTTTT TRBJ2-2 . . TRBV10-1
CATTTSGRFNEQYF TGTGCCACCACGACTAGCGGGAGATTCAACGAGCAGTACTTC TRBJ2-7 TRBD2 many TRBV2
CASSLWAGKRETQYF TGTGCCAGCAGTTTATGGGCAGGGAAGCGGGAGACCCAGTACTTC TRBJ2-5 . many TRBV28
CSARFTTNEQFF TGCAGTGCTAGATTCACCACCAATGAGCAGTTCTTC TRBJ2-1 . . TRBV20-1
CASSLGFRVNSYEQYF TGTGCCAGTAGTCTTGGATTCCGGGTAAACTCCTACGAGCAGTACTTC TRBJ2-7 . . TRBV19
CATARGDSGANVLTF TGTGCCACCGCCAGGGGAGACTCTGGGGCCAACGTCCTGACTTTC TRBJ2-6 . many TRBV24-1
CASSPHRDSNTEAFF TGTGCCAGCAGCCCCCACAGGGACAGCAACACTGAAGCTTTCTTT TRBJ1-1 TRBD1 . TRBV7-8
CASSLEEREQFF TGCGCCAGCAGCCTGGAAGAGAGGGAGCAGTTCTTC TRBJ2-1 . . TRBV5-1
CASSLSDSNTEAFF TGTGCCAGCAGCCTCTCGGACAGTAACACTGAAGCTTTCTTT TRBJ1-1 . many TRBV3-1
CASRNPSNQPQHF TGTGCCAGCAGGAACCCGAGCAATCAGCCCCAGCATTTT TRBJ1-5 . . TRBV6-1
CASGLAGGAREQYF TGTGCTAGTGGTTTGGCGGGAGGGGCTAGGGAGCAGTACTTC TRBJ2-7 TRBD2 many TRBV12-5
CASSLESMGVGAVQDTQYF TGTGCCAGCAGCTTAGAATCAATGGGCGTGGGAGCCGTGCAAGATACGCAGTATTTT TRBJ2-3 . many TRBV11-2
CASSTDGGSGNTIYF TGTGCCAGCAGTACCGACGGGGGTTCTGGAAACACCATATATTTT TRBJ1-3 . many TRBV27
CASSTGQTSGYNEQFF TGTGCCAGCAGTACCGGACAGACTAGCGGATACAATGAGCAGTTCTTC TRBJ2-1 TRBD2 many TRBV27